This T cell receptor (beta chain) derives from a study of radiation and T cells in renal cell carcinoma. Trimming removed 5 bases from V and 1 base from J, with 30 bases in between. The CDR3 totals 21 residues. Germline CDR1 MDHEN, CDR2 SYDVKM. Libraries were prepared by immunoSEQ multiplex PCR; TCRdb keeps only in-frame clonotypes and omits some of them. The sample lists some 120,000 clones, 88% seen once, with about 5% in the top ten. As to time point: blood 2 weeks post-SBRT. The treatment is: 15 Gy SBRT to primary tumor, nephrectomy 4 weeks later. The tumor was a clear cell renal cell carcinoma. Material: blood, obtained from a patient whose treatment included radiotherapy and nephrectomy. The clonotype comes from a woman between 70 and 85 years old with renal cell carcinoma. The chain couples TRBV28 to TRBJ1-5; D is unclear. The CDR3 nucleotides are TGTGCCAGCAGTCCCTCCCGCCCTTGGGATCAGGCCCACAAGAGCAATCAGCCCCAGCATTTT. Its protein product is CASSPSRPWDQAHKSNQPQHF.